The 27 T cell receptor beta chains reported below all come from one sample, sequenced in a study of T cell responses to AZD1222 COVID-19 vaccine. Clones were read by immunoSEQ multiplex PCR, and TCRdb kept only the in-frame ones, dropping some. The sample includes fewer than 120,000 clones, about 87% of them seen just once. This material consisted of peripheral blood, taken on day 0 of AZD1222 vaccination. The receptors come from an adult in good health.

The genes are TRBV6-1 and TRBJ1-5; tentatively, D is TRBD1 (5 bases). CDR1 is MNHNS and CDR2 is SASEGT in the germline V gene. The CDR3 is 13 residues long. V was pared by 3 bases and J by 7 bases, with 10 bases between. The CDR3 DNA sequence: TGTGCCAGCAGTGAGACAGACAGCCAGCCCCAGCATTTT. It encodes CASSETDSQPQHF.

The rearrangement links TRBV27 to TRBJ2-1; TRBD2 aligns across 10 bases. V shed 2 bases and J 10 bases; nucleotides not matched to a gene: 14. Germline V CDR1 and CDR2: MNHEY, SMNVEV (reference sequence). This CDR3 has 17 residues. CDR3 sequence reads: CASSLPPGVAGGWEQFF. In nucleotides, the CDR3 is TGTGCCAGCAGTTTACCCCCCGGGGTAGCGGGAGGTTGGGAGCAGTTCTTC.

This chain connects TRBV5-1 to TRBJ1-2; 8 bases are shared with TRBD1. CDR3 size: 14 residues. The germline CDR1 and CDR2 sequences are SGHRS and YFSETQ. The trim removed 4 bases at V and 3 bases at J, leaving 5 bases unmatched. CDR3: CASSVDRDYYGYTF. The CDR3, as DNA: TGCGCCAGCAGCGTGGACAGGGATTACTATGGCTACACCTTC.

The rearrangement joins TRBV2 to TRBJ1-6; no clear D. V lost 6 bases and J lost 3, with 9 bases in between. The germline V gene encodes CDR1 SNHLY and CDR2 FYNNEI. The CDR3 runs 14 residues. CDR3 in amino acids: CASRESGYNSPLHF. The CDR3 nucleotides read TGTGCCAGCAGGGAGAGCGGCTATAATTCACCCCTCCACTTT.

The genes are TRBV5-1 and TRBJ2-7; 9 bases are shared with TRBD2. Germline V gives CDR1 SGHRS, CDR2 YFSETQ. J gave up 0 bases and V 0 bases, and 4 bases lay outside the gene matches. The CDR3 has 16 residues. For the CDR3, the DNA is TGCGCCAGCAGCTTGGGGGCTAGCGGGGCCTCCTACGAGCAGTACTTC. Translated: CASSLGASGASYEQYF.

This clone was seen only once. V gene TRBV14 combines with J gene TRBJ1-2, with D tentatively TRBD1 (5 bases). The CDR3 runs to 17 residues. With 0 bases removed from V and 2 bases from J, the gap between germline ends came to 16 bases. Germline V gene data show CDR1 as SGHDN and CDR2 as FVKESK. The CDR3, as DNA: TGTGCCAGCAGCCAAGAGTACGCGACAGACCTAAACTATGGCTACACCTTC. Its translation: CASSQEYATDLNYGYTF.

The V gene is TRBV5-1, the J gene TRBJ2-5; TRBD1 matches 8 bases. CDR1 SGHRS and CDR2 YFSETQ come from the germline V gene. Trimming took 4 bases from V and 2 from J; bases not matched to a gene: 4. The CDR3 consists of 14 residues. CDR3 in DNA: TGCGCCAGCAGCGGCGGGACAGGACAAGAGACCCAGTACTTC. Its protein is CASSGGTGQETQYF.

This CDR3 reads CASSLVAGASTDTQYF. The CDR3 bases are TGTGCCAGTAGTCTAGTAGCGGGGGCTAGCACAGATACGCAGTATTTT. This chain connects TRBV19 to TRBJ2-3; TRBD2 matches at 9 bases. V lost 5 bases and J lost 0; bases outside the gene matches: 6. This CDR3 comprises 16 residues. In germline, CDR1 is LNHDA, CDR2 SQIVND (reference sequence).

The J gene is TRBJ1-2, the V gene TRBV5-8, with D perhaps matching TRBD1 (5 bases). CDR1 SGHTS and CDR2 YDEGEE come from the germline V gene. V lost 3 bases to trimming and J lost 4 bases, with 19 bases between them. The CDR3 spans 16 residues. The CDR3 DNA reads TGTGCCAGCAGCTCGGGTGCTGGGGGAGGACGCTATGGCTACACCTTC. Translating gives CASSSGAGGGRYGYTF.

This clone has more than one count but fewer than ten. The chain employs TRBV14 and TRBJ2-7; 10 bases line up with TRBD1. The CDR3 is 13 residues long. Germline values: CDR1 SGHDN, CDR2 FVKESK. After removal of 8 bases from V and 7 bases from J, the junction contained 8 bases not matched to a gene. The CDR3 region is CASHGTGEGEQYF. The CDR3 nucleotides are TGTGCCAGCCACGGGACAGGGGAAGGGGAGCAGTACTTC.

The J gene is TRBJ1-1, the V gene TRBV4-1; D gene ambiguous. Germline loops: CDR1 MGHRA, CDR2 YSYEKL. There are 15 residues in the CDR3. Deletions cut 1 base from V and 5 bases from J, with 14 bases between. CDR3 coding DNA: TGCGCCAGCAGCCAAGGTTGGCAGGAGACGACTGAAGCTTTCTTT. Residues: CASSQGWQETTEAFF.

The chain links TRBV5-8 to TRBJ1-1; no firm D call. Germline CDR1 and CDR2: SGHTS and YDEGEE. Trimming removed 1 base at V and 6 bases at J, with 13 bases between. The CDR3 consists of 14 residues. DNA for the CDR3: TGTGCCAGCAGCTTGCCCCAGGAAAGCTCTGAAGCTTTCTTT. It is translated as CASSLPQESSEAFF.

This sequence joins TRBV12-3 or TRBV12-4 and TRBJ1-4; D remains unclear. Deletions cut 6 bases from V and 7 bases from J, with 9 bases between. This CDR3 is 12 amino acids long. The CDR3 DNA reads as TGTGCCAGCAGGTACAGAGGTGAAAAACTGTTTTTT. Translation: CASRYRGEKLFF.

This clone has just a few counts. This rearrangement joins TRBV6-5 to TRBJ2-7; no clear D. The germline V gene encodes CDR1 MNHEY and CDR2 SVGAGI. Trimming cost V 6 bases and J 1 base, with 16 bases left between them. This CDR3 spans 15 amino acids. CDR3 residues: CASRPLTGKSYEQYF. For the CDR3, the DNA is TGTGCCAGCAGACCGCTGACTGGCAAGTCCTACGAGCAGTACTTC.

The table lists this clone with a count of one. The chain employs TRBV10-3 and TRBJ1-2; 9 bases are a match to TRBD1. J lost 6 bases, V lost 5 bases, and 10 bases had no gene match. The germline CDR1 and CDR2 sequences are ENHRY and SYGVKD. There are 15 residues in the CDR3. CDR3 DNA sequence: TGTGCCATCAGTCTGGAGGGGACAGGGAGGAATGGCTACACCTTC. This gives the protein CAISLEGTGRNGYTF.

The chain links TRBV7-9 to TRBJ1-6; 7 bases match TRBD1. V lost 5 bases and J lost 16; bases outside the gene matches: 17. The CDR3 loop spans 15 amino acids. Germline CDR1 reads SEHNR; CDR2 reads FQNEAQ (reference sequence). CDR3 amino acids: CASSPSQGSLTGLHF. In nucleotides, the CDR3 is TGTGCCAGCAGCCCATCACAGGGGTCCCTGACCGGGCTCCACTTT.

The chain links TRBV24-1 to TRBJ1-5; no clear D. Germline CDR1 and CDR2: KGHDR and SFDVKD. V lost 9 bases and J 1 base, leaving 9 bases between the germline ends. The CDR3 has 13 amino acids. The CDR3 bases are TGTGCCACCGCGGACGGGAGCAATCAGCCCCAGCATTTT. Translation gives CATADGSNQPQHF.

The chain couples TRBV7-2 to TRBJ1-2, with 8 bases lining up with TRBD1. This CDR3 comprises 15 residues. Germline V gene data show CDR1 as SGHTA and CDR2 as FQGNSA. V lost 5 bases to trimming and J lost 7 bases; unmatched junction nucleotides: 12. CDR3 region: CASSVGQGTAAGYTF. CDR3 bases: TGTGCCAGCAGCGTAGGACAGGGAACGGCGGCTGGCTACACCTTC.

V usage is TRBV3-1 (or the pseudogene TRBV3-2) and J usage is TRBJ2-5; 10 bases align to TRBD2. The germline V gene encodes CDR1 LGHDT and CDR2 YNNKEL (reference sequence). V gave up 1 base and J gave up 5 bases; unmatched junction bases: 7. The CDR3 extends over 16 amino acids. The CDR3 here is CASSQGLAGVSETQYF. The CDR3 region has the DNA TGTGCCAGCAGCCAAGGCCTAGCGGGAGTAAGTGAGACCCAGTACTTC.

The CDR3 is CASSQYRTSVDGELFF. CDR3 sequence (DNA): TGCGCCAGCAGCCAATACCGGACTAGCGTTGACGGGGAGCTGTTTTTT. The chain uses TRBV4-1 and TRBJ2-2; TRBD2 aligns across 9 bases. The CDR3 has 16 amino acids. Germline V gene lookup returns CDR1 MGHRA and CDR2 YSYEKL. J gave up 7 bases and V 2 bases, and 8 bases lay outside the gene matches.

V is TRBV3-1 (or the pseudogene TRBV3-2) and J is TRBJ1-1; TRBD1 is a possible D gene (6 bases). CDR1 is LGHDT and CDR2 is YNNKEL in the germline V gene (reference sequence). Trimming took 2 bases from V and 2 from J, leaving 9 bases between them. This CDR3 spans 14 amino acids. CDR3 residues: CASSQQTGNTEAFF. For the CDR3, the DNA is TGTGCCAGCAGCCAACAGACAGGCAACACTGAAGCTTTCTTT.

The CDR3 sequence: CATRFTPGQGPFDYYGYTF. In nucleotides, the CDR3 is TGTGCCACCAGATTTACCCCGGGACAGGGGCCCTTCGATTACTATGGCTACACCTTC. V gene TRBV24-1 combines with J gene TRBJ1-2; 10 nucleotides align to TRBD1. V trimming: 7 bases; J trimming: 3 bases; junction bases outside the gene matches: 19. CDR3 size: 19 residues. Germline V CDR1 and CDR2: KGHDR, SFDVKD.

A few counts support this clone. The chain has TRBV9 and TRBJ1-6, with a tentative D call TRBD1 (6 bases). The CDR3 totals 17 residues. The V and J ends lost 1 base and 2 bases respectively, with 13 bases between them. Germline V gene sequence: CDR1 SGDLS, CDR2 YYNGEE. The CDR3 region has the DNA TGTGCCAGCAGCGTAAGGGACATCCGTGCCTATAATTCACCCCTCCACTTT. This codes for CASSVRDIRAYNSPLHF.

The chain carries TRBV12-3 or TRBV12-4 and TRBJ1-5; D is perhaps TRBD1 (6 bases). The CDR3 has 13 amino acids. V was shortened by 4 bases and J by 7 bases, with 11 bases between the two germline ends. CDR3 residues: CASSSGAQQPQHF. The CDR3, as DNA: TGTGCCAGCAGTTCAGGGGCCCAACAGCCCCAGCATTTT.

Turning to this clone: Other nucleotide sequences in the sample specify the same CDR3. The V call is TRBV3-1 (or the pseudogene TRBV3-2), the J call TRBJ2-1; 9 nucleotides agree with TRBD2. J lost 4 bases, V lost 0 bases, and 4 bases had no gene match. CDR3 length equals 16 residues. The germline CDR1 and CDR2 sequences are LGHDT and YNNKEL (reference sequence). The chain's CDR3 is CASSQDRLAGYNEQFF. The CDR3 DNA follows: TGTGCCAGCAGCCAAGATAGGCTAGCGGGATACAATGAGCAGTTCTTC.

This clone was recorded only once. The chain combines TRBV13 with TRBJ1-1, with D tentatively TRBD1 (6 bases). The V end lost 0 bases, the J end lost 4 bases, and 12 bases lay between the germline ends. The length of the CDR3 is 15 residues. Germline V gene lookup returns CDR1 PRHDT and CDR2 FYEKMQ (reference sequence). In DNA form, the CDR3 reads TGTGCCAGCAGCTTAGGGGGGGCGGTGGGCACTGAAGCTTTCTTT. This sequence encodes CASSLGGAVGTEAFF.

The sample holds a few counts of this clone. V is TRBV6-5 and J is TRBJ1-5; TRBD1 matches 9 bases. This CDR3 is 14 amino acids long. Trimming removed 6 bases from V and 6 bases from J; junction bases left unmatched: 6. The germline gives CDR1 MNHEY, CDR2 SVGAGI. The CDR3 sequence is CASSPGTGSQPQHF. CDR3 DNA sequence: TGTGCCAGCAGCCCCGGGACAGGGAGTCAGCCCCAGCATTTT.